This is a list of T cell receptor beta chains from one sample in a study of spatial heterogeneity in lung cancer. TCRdb reanalysed the 5' RACE reads using MiXCR and keeps one entry per CDR3 protein. The sample has around 25,000 distinct CDR3 sequences, roughly 13% seen once. The sequencing here drew on PBMCs, taken at surgery. The source is a female donor with early-stage non-small cell lung cancer. Both conserved end residues are part of each CDR3. The order of the fields is J gene, V gene, CDR3 protein.

j_call: TRBJ1-1
v_call: TRBV27
cdr3_aa: CASSLRGGTEAFF

j_call: TRBJ1-1
v_call: TRBV19
cdr3_aa: CASSMGVSTEAFF

j_call: TRBJ1-2
v_call: TRBV6-2/TRBV6-3
cdr3_aa: CASIQGAQILGYGYTF

j_call: TRBJ2-1
v_call: TRBV9
cdr3_aa: CASSPSGGPYNEQFF

j_call: TRBJ2-1
v_call: TRBV6-6
cdr3_aa: CASSSTSTASGRDWQFF

j_call: TRBJ2-1
v_call: TRBV19
cdr3_aa: CASSIILAGGPQNEQFF

j_call: TRBJ1-5
v_call: TRBV11-2
cdr3_aa: CASSVGDVGQPQHF

j_call: TRBJ2-1
v_call: TRBV19
cdr3_aa: CASSISSGRANEQFF

j_call: TRBJ2-5
v_call: TRBV20-1
cdr3_aa: CSARTPEGFQETQYF

j_call: TRBJ2-7
v_call: TRBV20-1
cdr3_aa: CSARVPSGFYEQYF

j_call: TRBJ2-3
v_call: TRBV20-1
cdr3_aa: CSAIGGIADTQYF

j_call: TRBJ2-5
v_call: TRBV5-4
cdr3_aa: CASGGSQETQYF

j_call: TRBJ2-3
v_call: TRBV6-5
cdr3_aa: CAIGAGDTQYF

j_call: TRBJ1-3
v_call: TRBV12-3/TRBV12-4
cdr3_aa: CASSFAIGNTIYF

j_call: TRBJ1-2
v_call: TRBV20-1
cdr3_aa: CSARNPTGVNGYTF

j_call: TRBJ2-3
v_call: TRBV20-1
cdr3_aa: CSAKVREGTDTQYF

j_call: TRBJ1-4
v_call: TRBV3-1
cdr3_aa: CASSQPQGGSEKLFF

j_call: TRBJ1-5
v_call: TRBV12-3/TRBV12-4
cdr3_aa: CASSLASGYSNQPQHF

j_call: TRBJ2-3
v_call: TRBV11-3
cdr3_aa: CASSSRAVTDTQYF

j_call: TRBJ2-7
v_call: TRBV27
cdr3_aa: CASSWSGTARGDEQYF

j_call: TRBJ1-4
v_call: TRBV3-1
cdr3_aa: CASSQVNEKLFF

j_call: TRBJ2-7
v_call: TRBV6-5
cdr3_aa: CASSYIGARAREQYF

j_call: TRBJ1-2
v_call: TRBV20-1
cdr3_aa: CSVRRGLNYGYTF

j_call: TRBJ1-1
v_call: TRBV30
cdr3_aa: CAWSSETGTEAFF

j_call: TRBJ1-5
v_call: TRBV6-2/TRBV6-3
cdr3_aa: CASSANSGRQSNQPQHF

j_call: TRBJ1-1
v_call: TRBV5-1
cdr3_aa: CASSEQGSTEAFF

j_call: TRBJ2-7
v_call: TRBV20-1
cdr3_aa: CSARDSRSGFSYEQYF

j_call: TRBJ2-7
v_call: TRBV7-2
cdr3_aa: CASSQGVRAGYEQYF

j_call: TRBJ2-1
v_call: TRBV7-9
cdr3_aa: CASSPTSERSNEQFF

j_call: TRBJ1-5
v_call: TRBV5-1
cdr3_aa: CASRRDNDQPQHF

j_call: TRBJ2-1
v_call: TRBV11-2
cdr3_aa: CACSYYRGNNEQFF

j_call: TRBJ2-1
v_call: TRBV2
cdr3_aa: CASSGGVAGDEQFF

j_call: TRBJ1-1
v_call: TRBV20-1
cdr3_aa: CSAASGGTEAFF

j_call: TRBJ1-2
v_call: TRBV19
cdr3_aa: CASSPSWIGGYTF

j_call: TRBJ1-3
v_call: TRBV6-6
cdr3_aa: CASSNRGFLIATIYF

j_call: TRBJ2-5
v_call: TRBV11-2
cdr3_aa: CASSEPNRAQETQYF

j_call: TRBJ1-2
v_call: TRBV12-3/TRBV12-4
cdr3_aa: CASSLSFPGYGYTF

j_call: TRBJ2-2
v_call: TRBV29-1
cdr3_aa: CSVWTGTTGELFF

j_call: TRBJ1-5
v_call: TRBV12-3/TRBV12-4
cdr3_aa: CASREETGSQPQHF

j_call: TRBJ1-1
v_call: TRBV11-1
cdr3_aa: CASTEDRGPEAFF

j_call: TRBJ2-2
v_call: TRBV20-1
cdr3_aa: CSASGPNTGELFF

j_call: TRBJ2-1
v_call: TRBV13
cdr3_aa: CASSTTWTGPNNEQFF

j_call: TRBJ1-2
v_call: TRBV20-1
cdr3_aa: CLPGGVYGYTF

j_call: TRBJ1-2
v_call: TRBV29-1
cdr3_aa: CSVQGNYGYTF

j_call: TRBJ1-1
v_call: TRBV7-6
cdr3_aa: CASSIGGRSTEAFF

j_call: TRBJ1-2
v_call: TRBV5-1
cdr3_aa: CASSLDFYGYTF

j_call: TRBJ1-1
v_call: TRBV7-2
cdr3_aa: CASSLGGGGMNTEAFF

j_call: TRBJ2-3
v_call: TRBV7-9
cdr3_aa: CASSETSTDTQYF

j_call: TRBJ1-6
v_call: TRBV3-1
cdr3_aa: CASSQRDRGASPLHF

j_call: TRBJ2-3
v_call: TRBV3-1
cdr3_aa: CASSQTDTQYF

j_call: TRBJ1-4
v_call: TRBV27
cdr3_aa: CASSLSGTGSEKLFF

j_call: TRBJ2-1
v_call: TRBV30
cdr3_aa: CAWSSGLAGGYVSYNEQFF

j_call: TRBJ1-1
v_call: TRBV28
cdr3_aa: CASSSQAMNTEAFF

j_call: TRBJ2-3
v_call: TRBV5-4
cdr3_aa: CACREGQDTQYF

j_call: TRBJ1-1
v_call: TRBV12-3/TRBV12-4
cdr3_aa: CASSGNRNMNTEAFF

j_call: TRBJ2-1
v_call: TRBV12-5
cdr3_aa: CASGLKASFDEQFF

j_call: TRBJ2-2
v_call: TRBV19
cdr3_aa: CASSILMTGELFF

j_call: TRBJ1-3
v_call: TRBV4-1
cdr3_aa: CASSQAGTGNTIYF

j_call: TRBJ2-5
v_call: TRBV12-3/TRBV12-4
cdr3_aa: CASSLTSLETQYF